The sequence of this T cell receptor beta chain was determined in a study of blood T cell repertoires in COVID-19. In the study overall: Samples taken during acute and convalescent COVID-19 were collected in the United States, Italy and Spain. In each case, the material was cDNA or gDNA derived from T cells, B-cell-depleted T cells, or PBMCs.

Germline V gene lookup returns CDR1 MNHEY and CDR2 SMNVEV (reference sequence). J lost 4 bases, V lost 8 bases, and 12 bases had no gene match. This CDR3 is 15 amino acids long. This clone was seen a few times. Original data processing: Amplified reference gene primers provided the basis for estimating nucleated cell counts. Assay used: immunoSEQ multiplex PCR; TCRdb lists only in-frame clones, some missing. Clonal size and the V and J genes are those of that table, whereas D and trimming came from the DNA. This table has fewer than 300,000 clones, approximately 82% appearing once. Sequenced sample: peripheral blood. This chain links TRBV27 with TRBJ1-2, with 8 bases fitting TRBD1. This clonotype was obtained from a man older than 75 with acute or convalescent COVID-19. The CDR3 nucleotides are TGTGCCAGCGGCCGATCAGGGGGCGCTTCCTATGGCTACACCTTC. Amino acid sequence: CASGRSGGASYGYTF.